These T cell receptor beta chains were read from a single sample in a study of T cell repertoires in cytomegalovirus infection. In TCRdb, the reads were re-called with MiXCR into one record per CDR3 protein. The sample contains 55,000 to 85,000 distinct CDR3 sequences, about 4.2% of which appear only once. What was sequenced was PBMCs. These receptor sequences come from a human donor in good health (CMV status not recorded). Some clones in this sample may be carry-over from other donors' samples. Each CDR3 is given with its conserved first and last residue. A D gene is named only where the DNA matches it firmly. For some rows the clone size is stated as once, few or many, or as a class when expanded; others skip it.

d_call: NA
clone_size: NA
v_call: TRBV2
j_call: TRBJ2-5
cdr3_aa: CASSETRLTQETQYF
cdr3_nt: TGTGCCAGCAGTGAAACACGACTAACCCAAGAGACCCAGTACTTC

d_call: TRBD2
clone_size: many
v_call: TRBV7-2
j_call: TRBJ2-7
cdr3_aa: CASSLVAGSYEQYF
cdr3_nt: TGTGCCAGCAGCTTAGTAGCGGGGTCCTACGAGCAGTACTTC

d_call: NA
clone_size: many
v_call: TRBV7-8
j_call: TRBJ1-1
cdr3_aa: CASSIKGGMWTEAFF
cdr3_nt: TGTGCCAGCAGCATAAAAGGGGGTATGTGGACTGAAGCTTTCTTT

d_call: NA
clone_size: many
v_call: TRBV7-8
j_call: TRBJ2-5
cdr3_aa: CASSLRTEETQYF
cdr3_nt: TGTGCCAGCAGCTTAAGGACAGAAGAGACCCAGTACTTC

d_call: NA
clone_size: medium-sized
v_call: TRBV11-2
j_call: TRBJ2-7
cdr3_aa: CASRTFTRDEQYF
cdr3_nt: TGTGCCAGCAGAACCTTCACTAGGGACGAGCAGTACTTC

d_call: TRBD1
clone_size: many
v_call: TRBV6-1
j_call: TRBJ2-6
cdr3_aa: CASSYDRGQLSGANVLTF
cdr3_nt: TGTGCCAGCAGTTACGACAGGGGGCAACTCTCTGGGGCCAACGTCCTGACTTTC

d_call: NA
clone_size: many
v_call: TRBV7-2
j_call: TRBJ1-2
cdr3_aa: CASSLEPPGGYGYTF
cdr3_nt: TGTGCCAGCAGCTTAGAGCCGCCAGGAGGGTATGGCTACACCTTC

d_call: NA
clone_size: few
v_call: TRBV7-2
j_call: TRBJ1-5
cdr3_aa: CASSVTGTGQPQHF
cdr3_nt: TGTGCCAGCAGCGTAACCGGGACCGGGCAGCCCCAGCATTTT

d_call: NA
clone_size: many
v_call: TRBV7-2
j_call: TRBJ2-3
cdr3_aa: CASSLGGPTDTQYF
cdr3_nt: TGTGCCAGCAGCTTAGGGGGACCCACAGATACGCAGTATTTT

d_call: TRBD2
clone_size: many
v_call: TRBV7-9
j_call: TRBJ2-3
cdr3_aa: CASSSTSPVGDTQYF
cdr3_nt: TGTGCCAGCAGCTCGACTAGCCCGGTGGGAGATACGCAGTATTTT

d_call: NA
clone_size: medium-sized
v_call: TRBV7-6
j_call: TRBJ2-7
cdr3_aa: CASSLAGGLYEQYF
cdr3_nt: TGTGCCAGCAGCTTAGCGGGAGGCCTTTACGAGCAGTACTTC

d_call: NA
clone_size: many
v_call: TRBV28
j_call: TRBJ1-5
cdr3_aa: CASSLSAVNQPQHF
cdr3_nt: TGTGCCAGCAGTTTATCGGCTGTCAATCAGCCCCAGCATTTT

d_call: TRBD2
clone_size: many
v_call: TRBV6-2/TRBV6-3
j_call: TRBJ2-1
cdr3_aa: CASNSRGGGLYNEQFF
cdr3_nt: TGTGCCAGCAATTCCCGAGGCGGGGGGCTATACAATGAGCAGTTCTTC

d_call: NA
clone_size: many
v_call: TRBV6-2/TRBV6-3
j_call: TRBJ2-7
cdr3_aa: CASSYTTDEQYF
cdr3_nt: TGTGCCAGCAGTTACACGACAGACGAGCAGTACTTC

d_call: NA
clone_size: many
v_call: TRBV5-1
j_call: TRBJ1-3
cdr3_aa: CASGGGSSGNTIYF
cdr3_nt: TGCGCCAGCGGCGGGGGGAGCTCTGGAAACACCATATATTTT

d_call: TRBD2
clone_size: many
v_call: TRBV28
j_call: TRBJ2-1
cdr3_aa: CASSFKGGLAGVNEQFF
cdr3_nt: TGTGCCAGCAGTTTCAAGGGGGGACTAGCGGGAGTCAATGAGCAGTTCTTC

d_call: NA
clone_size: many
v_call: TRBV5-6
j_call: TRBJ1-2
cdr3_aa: CASSPGGSYGYTF
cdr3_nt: TGTGCCAGCAGCCCCGGGGGATCCTATGGCTACACCTTC

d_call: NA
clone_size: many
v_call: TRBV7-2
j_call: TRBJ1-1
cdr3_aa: CASSLSLGSTEAFF
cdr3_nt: TGTGCCAGCAGCTTAAGTCTGGGGAGTACTGAAGCTTTCTTT

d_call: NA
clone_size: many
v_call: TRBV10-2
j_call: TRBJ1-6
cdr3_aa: CASSEWAGGSGNSPLHF
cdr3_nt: TGCGCCAGCAGTGAGTGGGCAGGAGGGTCGGGTAATTCACCCCTCCACTTT

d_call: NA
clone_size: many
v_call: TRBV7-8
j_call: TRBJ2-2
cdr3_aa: CASSLGQPGTGELFF
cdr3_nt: TGTGCCAGCAGCTTAGGCCAACCGGGGACCGGGGAGCTGTTTTTT

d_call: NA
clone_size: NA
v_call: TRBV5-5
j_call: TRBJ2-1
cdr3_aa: CASSFGGGSNEQFF
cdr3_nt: TGTGCCAGCAGCTTTGGAGGGGGGTCGAATGAGCAGTTCTTC

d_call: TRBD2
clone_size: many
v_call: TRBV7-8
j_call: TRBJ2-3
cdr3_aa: CASSDISGGADTQYF
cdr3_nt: TGTGCCAGCAGCGACATAAGCGGGGGGGCGGATACGCAGTATTTT

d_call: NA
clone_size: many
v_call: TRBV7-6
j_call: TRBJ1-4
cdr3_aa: CASSRQNNEKLFF
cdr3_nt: TGTGCCAGCAGCCGACAGAACAATGAAAAACTGTTTTTT

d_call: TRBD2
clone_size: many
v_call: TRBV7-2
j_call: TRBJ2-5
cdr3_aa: CASSFQRGGTETQYF
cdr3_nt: TGTGCCAGCAGCTTCCAGCGGGGGGGCACTGAGACCCAGTACTTC

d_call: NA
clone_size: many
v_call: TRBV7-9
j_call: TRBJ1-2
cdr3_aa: CASSLLRGNGGYTF
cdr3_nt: TGTGCCAGCAGCTTATTGAGGGGAAATGGCGGCTACACCTTC

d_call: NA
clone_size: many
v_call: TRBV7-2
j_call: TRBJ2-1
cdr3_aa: CASSSIFRTGPQFF
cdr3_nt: TGTGCCAGCAGCTCGATTTTTCGAACCGGACCCCAGTTCTTC

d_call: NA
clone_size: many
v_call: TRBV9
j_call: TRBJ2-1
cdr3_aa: CASSVGVGVSLLYNEQFF
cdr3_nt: TGTGCCAGCAGCGTTGGGGTAGGTGTCAGTTTACTCTACAATGAGCAGTTCTTC

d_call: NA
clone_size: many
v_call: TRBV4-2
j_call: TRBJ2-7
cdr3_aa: CASSPSYGAYEQYF
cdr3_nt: TGTGCCAGCAGCCCGTCGTACGGCGCCTACGAGCAGTACTTC